The 15 T cell receptor beta chains reported below all come from one sample, sequenced in a study of blood T cell repertoires in COVID-19. Assay: immunoSEQ multiplex PCR; the TCRdb copy retains only in-frame clones and omits some. The repertoire has a few hundred thousand clones, about 85% of them found once; the top ten carry under 20%. The material sequenced was PBMCs or T cells enriched from blood (not recorded which). Every receptor here comes from a man in his forties who had recovered from COVID-19.

The chain is built from TRBV19 and TRBJ2-1, with D possibly being TRBD1 (5 bases). The CDR3 is made up of 14 amino acids. V gave up 4 bases and J gave up 0 bases, with 7 bases separating them. Germline CDR1 LNHDA, CDR2 SQIVND (reference sequence). The CDR3 sequence is CASSRQSSYNEQFF. The DNA of the CDR3 is TGTGCCAGTAGTAGACAGAGCTCCTACAATGAGCAGTTCTTC.

The chain uses TRBV3-1 (or the pseudogene TRBV3-2) and TRBJ2-7; no clear D. Germline V CDR1 and CDR2: LGHDT, YNNKEL (reference sequence). The CDR3 totals 12 residues. The V end was cut by 3 bases, the J end by 6 bases, with 9 bases between. CDR3 sequence (DNA): TGTGCCAGCAGCCAGAGTGAGAGCGAGCAGTACTTC. It encodes CASSQSESEQYF.

The chain has TRBV5-1 and TRBJ2-2; TRBD2 agrees at 14 bases. Unmatched junction bases numbered 13, after V lost 3 bases and J lost 6 bases. This CDR3 is built from 19 residues. CDR1 is SGHRS and CDR2 is YFSETQ in the germline V gene. The CDR3 spells CASSSRGLAGVVGAGELFF. In DNA, the CDR3 is TGCGCCAGCAGCTCCAGGGGACTAGCGGGAGTGGTAGGCGCCGGGGAGCTGTTTTTT.

This clone was seen a few times. The chain has TRBV19 and TRBJ2-7; D is perhaps TRBD2 (5 bases). This CDR3 comprises 13 residues. CDR1 is LNHDA and CDR2 is SQIVND in the germline V gene (reference sequence). V gave up 5 bases and J gave up 2 bases, with 10 bases separating them. CDR3 sequence: CASSGPGTYEQYF. The CDR3 bases are TGTGCCAGTAGTGGACCGGGAACCTACGAGCAGTACTTC. Supplemented by reference TRBV19 and TRBJ2-7, the full variable domain reads DGGITQSPKYLFRKEGQNVTLSCEQNLNHDAMYWYRQDPGQGLRLIYYSQIVNDFQKGDIAEGYSVSREKKESFPLTVTSAQKNPTAFYLCASSGPGTYEQYFGPGTRLTVT.

The chain uses TRBV7-2 and TRBJ2-7; the D gene is possibly TRBD1 (6 bases). The V end was cut by 6 bases, the J end by 2 bases, with 11 bases between. Per the germline V gene, CDR1 is SGHTA and CDR2 is FQGNSA. The CDR3 has 13 amino acids. The CDR3 sequence: CASRRTDTYEQYF. CDR3 in DNA: TGTGCCAGCAGACGGACAGATACCTACGAGCAGTACTTC. The whole variable domain, filled in from reference TRBV7-2 and TRBJ2-7, reads GAGVSQSPSNKVTEKGKDVELRCDPISGHTALYWYRQSLGQGLEFLIYFQGNSAPDKSGLPSDRFSAERTGGSVSTLTIQRTQQEDSAVYLCASRRTDTYEQYFGPGTRLTVT.

The chain is built from TRBV9 and TRBJ1-1, with D possibly TRBD1 on 5 matching bases. The CDR3 covers 14 residues. The germline V gene has CDR1 SGDLS and CDR2 YYNGEE. Trimming removed 0 bases from V and 3 bases from J, with 9 bases in between. The CDR3 sequence is CASSVEGGDTEAFF. The CDR3 DNA sequence: TGTGCCAGCAGCGTAGAAGGAGGGGACACTGAAGCTTTCTTT.

This clone was recorded a few times. The chain combines TRBV7-2 with TRBJ1-6; D call uncertain. The V gene lost 4 bases and the J gene lost 8 bases, with 15 bases spanning the gap. The CDR3 consists of 15 residues. CDR1 SGHTA and CDR2 FQGNSA come from the germline V gene. For the CDR3, the DNA is TGTGCCAGCAGCTATCCTGACCGGACTTATTCACCCCTCCACTTT. It is translated as CASSYPDRTYSPLHF.

The chain combines TRBV4-2 with TRBJ2-7, with D unclear. This CDR3 has 13 residues. CDR1 LGHNA and CDR2 YNFKEQ come from the germline V gene. The V and J ends lost 1 base and 2 bases respectively, with 6 bases between them. The CDR3 DNA reads TGTGCCAGCAGCCAAGTGCGTACCTACGAGCAGTACTTC. Amino acids: CASSQVRTYEQYF.

This clone was seen a single time. This rearrangement joins TRBV27 to TRBJ1-6; TRBD1 might be the D (5 bases). The germline CDR1 and CDR2 sequences are MNHEY and SMNVEV (reference sequence). Trimming removed 1 base at V and 6 bases at J, with 25 bases between. This CDR3 contains 20 residues. CDR3: CASSLLAGGQGVSPNSPLHF. CDR3 sequence (DNA): TGTGCCAGCAGTTTATTGGCGGGAGGGCAGGGCGTATCTCCTAATTCACCCCTCCACTTT.

This chain connects TRBV24-1 to TRBJ2-7; the match to TRBD2 covers 7 bases. Germline V gene lookup returns CDR1 KGHDR and CDR2 SFDVKD. With V trimmed by 5 bases and J by 2 bases, 17 bases remained unmatched. The CDR3 sequence is 18 residues long. CDR3 residues: CATSGSGMAGETPYEQYF. The CDR3 DNA follows: TGTGCCACCAGTGGGTCAGGAATGGCGGGAGAGACGCCCTACGAGCAGTACTTC.

V and J are TRBV7-2 and TRBJ2-7, with TRBD1 as a possible D gene (5 bases). Looked up from germline, CDR1 is SGHTA and CDR2 is FQGNSA. The CDR3 is 14 amino acids. Trimming cost V 2 bases and J 0 bases, with 8 bases left between them. CDR3 DNA sequence: TGTGCCAGCAGCTTAAAGACAGTCTCCTACGAGCAGTACTTC. This gives the protein CASSLKTVSYEQYF.

The chain has TRBV24-1 and TRBJ2-3; the D gene is possibly TRBD2 (6 bases). V lost 7 bases and J 3 bases, leaving 7 bases between the germline ends. This CDR3 has 12 residues. Germline CDR1 KGHDR, CDR2 SFDVKD. CDR3 in DNA: TGTGCCACCAGACGGGGGACAGATACGCAGTATTTT. Its protein product is CATRRGTDTQYF.

The chain is built from TRBV6-5 and TRBJ1-1; 8 nucleotides agree with TRBD1. The junction had 6 bases not matched to a gene; V was cut back by 8 bases and J by 4 bases. Germline V CDR1 and CDR2: MNHEY, SVGAGI. The CDR3 contains 13 residues. The CDR3 region has the DNA TGTGCCAGCCTGACAGGGGATCGCACTGAAGCTTTCTTT. Translating gives CASLTGDRTEAFF.

The chain links TRBV9 to TRBJ1-1; D is perhaps TRBD1 (6 bases). CDR1 is SGDLS and CDR2 is YYNGEE in the germline V gene. V was shortened by 0 bases and J by 0 bases, with 12 bases between the two germline ends. The CDR3 is 16 residues long. The CDR3 region is CASSVVQGGMNTEAFF. In DNA, the CDR3 is TGTGCCAGCAGCGTAGTACAGGGAGGGATGAACACTGAAGCTTTCTTT.

This chain connects TRBV30 to TRBJ1-2; D is unresolved. The length of the CDR3 is 16 residues. CDR1 and CDR2 (germline): GTSNPN, SVGIG (reference sequence). Trimming shortened V by 3 bases and J by 4 bases, and 21 bases separated the two germline ends. The DNA of the CDR3 is TGTGCCTGGAGAGCGCGATCGCGCCCCGATACCTATGGCTACACCTTC. Protein sequence: CAWRARSRPDTYGYTF.